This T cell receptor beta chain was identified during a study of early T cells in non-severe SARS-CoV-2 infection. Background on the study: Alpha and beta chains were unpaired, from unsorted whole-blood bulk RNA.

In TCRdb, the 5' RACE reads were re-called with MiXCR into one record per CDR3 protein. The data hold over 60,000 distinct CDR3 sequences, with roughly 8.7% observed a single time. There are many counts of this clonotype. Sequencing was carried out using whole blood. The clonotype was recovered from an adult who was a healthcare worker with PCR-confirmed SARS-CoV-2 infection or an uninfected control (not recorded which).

This chain's CDR3 is CATSPRGSGNKNIQYF. CDR3 bases: TGTGCCACCAGCCCCAGGGGAAGCGGTAATAAGAACATTCAGTACTTC. The chain links TRBV24-1 to TRBJ2-4, with D maybe TRBD1 (6 bases). This CDR3 has 16 residues. The ends were cut back, 7 bases at V and 7 bases at J, with 22 bases in the middle. Germline CDR1 and CDR2: KGHDR and SFDVKD.